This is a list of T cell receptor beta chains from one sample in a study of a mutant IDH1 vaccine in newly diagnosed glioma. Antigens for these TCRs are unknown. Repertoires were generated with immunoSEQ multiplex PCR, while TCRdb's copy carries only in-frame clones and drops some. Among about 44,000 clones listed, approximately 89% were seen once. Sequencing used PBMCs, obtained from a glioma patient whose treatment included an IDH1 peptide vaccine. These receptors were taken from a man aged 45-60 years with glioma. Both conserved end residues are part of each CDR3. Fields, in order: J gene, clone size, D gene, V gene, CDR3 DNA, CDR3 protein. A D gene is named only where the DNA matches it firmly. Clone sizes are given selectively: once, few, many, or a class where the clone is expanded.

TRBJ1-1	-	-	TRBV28	TGTGCCATCAACACCGGTGGGGGAGGCACTGAAGCTTTCTTT	CAINTGGGGTEAFF
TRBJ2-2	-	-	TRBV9	TGTGCCAGCAGCACCCGACAGGCTACCGCCACCGGGGAGCTGTTTTTT	CASSTRQATATGELFF
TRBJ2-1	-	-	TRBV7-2	TGTGCCAGCAGCTCAGGGTTTGCCGCCTACAATGAGCAGTTCTTC	CASSSGFAAYNEQFF
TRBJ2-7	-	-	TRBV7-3	TGTGCCAGCAGCTTATTCGGGGGCGTATCCTACGAGCAGTACTTC	CASSLFGGVSYEQYF
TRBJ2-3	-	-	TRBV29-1	TGCAGCGGGGGGCGGACAGATACGCAGTATTTT	CSGGRTDTQYF
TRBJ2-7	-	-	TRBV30	TGTGCCTGGAGTGGAGGGTTTGGTTACGAGCAGTACTTC	CAWSGGFGYEQYF
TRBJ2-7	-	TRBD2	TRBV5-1	TGCGCCAGCAGCCCAATCGGGACTAGCGCGCCCTACGAGCAGTACTTC	CASSPIGTSAPYEQYF
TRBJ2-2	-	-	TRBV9	TGTGCCAGCAGCGGGAGGACAGACACCGGGGAGCTGTTTTTT	CASSGRTDTGELFF
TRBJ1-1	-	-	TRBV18	TGTGCCAGCTCACTAGGGGTGGACACTGAAGCTTTCTTT	CASSLGVDTEAFF
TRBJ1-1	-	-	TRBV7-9	TGTGCCAGCAGTCGACGGATAGAGGGCACTGAAGCTTTCTTT	CASSRRIEGTEAFF
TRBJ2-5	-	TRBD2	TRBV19	TGTGCCAGTAGTAGGACTAGCGGGATCTGGGAGACCCAGTACTTC	CASSRTSGIWETQYF
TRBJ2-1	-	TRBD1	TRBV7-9	TGTGCCAGCAGCTTAGTCCCGACAGGGAGTGAGCAGTTCTTC	CASSLVPTGSEQFF
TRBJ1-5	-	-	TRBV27	TGTGCCAGCAGTTTGAGGGATAGCAATCAGCCCCAGCATTTT	CASSLRDSNQPQHF
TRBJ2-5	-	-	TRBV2	TGTGCCAGCACTAACGAGGCGTTCCAAGAGACCCAGTACTTC	CASTNEAFQETQYF
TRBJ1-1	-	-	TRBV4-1	TGCGCCAGCAGCCATGGGAACACTGAAGCTTTCTTT	CASSHGNTEAFF
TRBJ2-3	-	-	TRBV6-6	TGTGCCAGCAGCCCGCAGTGGGGTATAGATACGCAGTATTTT	CASSPQWGIDTQYF
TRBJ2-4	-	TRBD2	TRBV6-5	TGTGCCAGCAGTTACTCCCTAGCGGAAAACATTCAGTACTTC	CASSYSLAENIQYF
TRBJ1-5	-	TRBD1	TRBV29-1	TGCAGCGCAGAAGCCGGAACAGGGGGCAATCAGCCCCAGCATTTT	CSAEAGTGGNQPQHF
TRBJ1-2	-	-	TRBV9	TGTGCCAGCAGCGCTAACAGGGACTATGGCTACACCTTC	CASSANRDYGYTF
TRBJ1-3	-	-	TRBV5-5	TGTGCCAGCAGCTTGGGGGTTGGAAACACCATATATTTT	CASSLGVGNTIYF
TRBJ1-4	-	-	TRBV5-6	TGTGCCAGCAGCCCGGGGGTCCAGGAAAAACTGTTTTTT	CASSPGVQEKLFF
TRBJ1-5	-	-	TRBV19	TGTGCCAGTAGCAGGGGACGGGAGGCCAATCAGCCCCAGCATTTT	CASSRGREANQPQHF
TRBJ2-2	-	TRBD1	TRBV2	TGTGCCAGCAGTAGACAGGGGAACACCGGGGAGCTGTTTTTT	CASSRQGNTGELFF
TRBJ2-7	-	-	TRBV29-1	TGCAGCGTAGTAGCGGACTCCTACGAGCAGTACTTC	CSVVADSYEQYF
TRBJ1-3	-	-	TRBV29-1	TGCACCCTCTCCGAACTCTCTGGAAACACCATATATTTT	CTLSELSGNTIYF
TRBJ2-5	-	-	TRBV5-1	TGCGCCAGCAGCTTTTCGGGTCTCCAAGAGACCCAGTACTTC	CASSFSGLQETQYF
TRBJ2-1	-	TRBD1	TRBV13	TGTGCCAGCAGCGGGACAGGGCCAGTTGAGCAGTTCTTC	CASSGTGPVEQFF
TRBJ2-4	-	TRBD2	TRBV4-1	TGCGCCAGCAGCCGGACTAGCGGAAACATTCAGTACTTC	CASSRTSGNIQYF
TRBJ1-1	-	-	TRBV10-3	TGTGCCATCAGTGAGCCGAGGGAGAACACTGAAGCTTTCTTT	CAISEPRENTEAFF
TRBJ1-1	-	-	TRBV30	TGTGCCTGGAGTATGGGGTTCCGGAACACTGAAGCTTTCTTT	CAWSMGFRNTEAFF
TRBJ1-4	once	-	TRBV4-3	TGCGCCAGCAGCCAGTTACAGGGTACTCTTAATGAAAAACTGTTTTTT	CASSQLQGTLNEKLFF
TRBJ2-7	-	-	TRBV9	TGTGCCAGCGCTATACAGAGAGTCTACGAGCAGTACTTC	CASAIQRVYEQYF
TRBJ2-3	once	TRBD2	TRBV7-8	TGTGCCAGCAGCTCTCTAGCGGGGGGCACAGATACGCAGTATTTT	CASSSLAGGTDTQYF